This paragraph reports one T cell receptor (beta chain). Its specific antigen is unknown. Base qualities are not provided; no much larger clone lies one nucleotide away. The cohort consisted of 600 to 700 healthy bone marrow donors. Cohort members were all nominally healthy when sampled, although unrecorded immune exposures were likely present. The donor tested CMV seropositive, placing the donor among the 289 seropositive members of the cohort. Every donor gave a peripheral blood sample, and the peripheral blood mononuclear cells from that sample were used for TCR beta sequencing. The Qiagen DNeasy Blood Extraction Kit was used to extract genomic DNA from the blood cell samples. The source of the sample is a study of cytomegalovirus exposure and HLA in healthy donors (TCRdb year 2017). Some background on the complete study: In an earlier analysis of approximately 500 of the donors, 250 to 300 Gb of sequence data and 117 million unique TCR beta sequences from about 190 million T cells were reported. An early release covering about 600 HLA-typed donors comprised about 300 gigabases of sequencing data and roughly 86 million unique TCR sequences. Among the approximately 400 genotyped donors, approximately 81% belonged to the genetic ancestry cluster associated with self-reported Caucasian donors. The study was designed to test whether signatures of past pathogen exposure could be identified by cataloging public T cell receptors. The study used immunosequencing to profile the T cell repertoires of several hundred subjects and linked those repertoires to cytomegalovirus serostatus. Besides the first cohort of 666 subjects, a separate validation cohort made up of 120 different subjects was used. The study combined high-throughput TCR immunosequencing, statistical association of individual TCRs with disease status, and machine learning to predict cytomegalovirus infection status. A later analysis re-analyzed previously published TCR beta repertoires from roughly 600 donors and added high-resolution HLA genotyping to study TCR occurrence patterns. Rather than using new phenotypic data, the later analysis identified candidate immune exposures from TCR beta sequences and from how often those sequences occurred across donors. To decide whether each TCR beta V gene segment behaved as functional or pseudogenic, an earlier analysis of some 600 of the donors relied on high-throughput TCR beta sequencing. Donor age, sex, ethnicity and CMV serostatus were compiled alongside the repertoire data. A later genetic analysis took genome-wide SNP genotypes for about 65% of the roughly 670 donors and used that subset as a discovery cohort. All discovery cohort repertoires had been generated using a single sequencing platform. HLA typing included class I and class II loci at four-digit resolution. Typing coverage varied by locus: roughly 620-640 donors for A, B, C, DRB1 and DQB1; roughly 560 for DQA1; some 610 for DPA1; more than 450 for DPB1. Roughly five DR-DQ haplotypes were treated as single units for association and clustering because of strong linkage in the cohort. On average, roughly 240,000 unique TCR beta nucleotide sequences were sequenced per donor among fewer than 500 genotyped donors of the cohort, with about 19% of those sequences being non-productive.

What the authors observed across the whole study: Strong co-occurrence of HLA alleles, especially DR and DQ, made assigning TCR associations to individual alleles difficult. Compared with the approximately 710-donor mean, donors in an Asian-associated ancestry cluster had fewer N-insertions in productive TCRs, according to a later genetic analysis. Immune exposure information for the cohort was limited to CMV serostatus. It was suggested by the authors that the approach could potentially be generalized to other disease states and immunological phenotypes. A later analysis associated about 18,000 TCR beta sequences with specific HLA alleles at a false discovery rate of 0.05. Because HLA typing was missing for some donors at each locus, association tests included only the typed subset. A further reported finding was that TCR beta sequences accurately predicted the HLA-A and HLA-B alleles for most subjects in the first cohort. In the study, around 150 TCR beta chains were listed as associated with cytomegalovirus. In vitro tests confirmed that a few of the cytomegalovirus-associated TCR beta chains recognize cytomegalovirus antigens. Because the 87-base-pair reads could not distinguish some IMGT-functional V segments, including TRBV6-2 and TRBV6-3, those segments were excluded. V-gene and J-gene trimming of TCR beta chains was associated with a missense DCLRE1C variant in a later genetic analysis, and the association was replicated in an independent cohort. The classifier was reported to diagnose cytomegalovirus status with high specificity and sensitivity in both the original cohort and the validation cohort. In a later analysis, several top co-occurrence clusters were reported to appear linked to parvovirus B19, influenza, CMV and Epstein-Barr virus. The sequencing pipeline was judged likely to have produced a cluster of highly shared sequence variants as a technical artifact. Sequencing depth was assumed to be roughly uniform across donors in the presence/absence analyses, though that assumption may not hold. A later analysis found that TCR association rates varied across HLA loci, with DRB1 alleles showing the most associated TCRs and HLA-C alleles the fewest. Linkage disequilibrium might explain the correlated functional status among segregating V segments, but an unknown experimental factor could not be ruled out. In a later analysis, HLA-associated TCR beta chains were found to be more clonally expanded and to have lower generation probabilities than equally common non-associated chains. Most TCR sequences were seen in very few donors, while some public TCRs were found in many individuals. According to a later analysis, most CMV-associated TCR beta chains appeared to be HLA-restricted, and the HLA associations seemed to be driven largely by CMV exposure. Because counts were too low, more than 15 rarely observed V segments, including chromosome 9 orphons, were left out of the earlier analysis of about 500 of the donors. An earlier analysis of some 560 of the donors showed that most TCR beta V segments appeared in productive rearrangements either about 87% or about 30% of the time, which broadly matched IMGT annotations. In this cohort, only TCR beta chains were sequenced, and detectable features were limited by the absence of alpha or paired-chain data.

The germline V gene (reference sequence) supplies CDR1 SEHNR and CDR2 FQNEAQ. The trim is 2 bases for V and 1 base for J, with a gap of 8 bases between the germline ends. There are 14 amino acids in the CDR3, from cysteine to phenylalanine inclusive. This entry keeps only the CDR3 DNA: 42 bases, framed from base 1. Receptor amplification or capture employed the immunoSEQ multiplex PCR assay. A mixture of 60 forward primers for TCR Vbeta segments and 13 reverse primers for TCR Jbeta segments was used in the multiplex PCR. A multiplex PCR assay on genomic DNA amplified the CDR3 region of rearranged TCR beta genes. The Illumina HiSeq System was used to sequence the amplified TCR beta libraries as 87-base-pair reads. As for how the authors treated the data: In a later analysis, tens of millions of unique TCR beta chains were counted across the approximately 670 repertoires, and roughly 11 million of these chains were shared by at least two donors. Raw reads were error-corrected and collapsed into unique sequences with a nearest-neighbor algorithm that merged closely related sequences to remove PCR and sequencing errors. Alignment of CDR3 sequences to IMGT reference sequences was used to assign V, D and J gene segments. For a sequence to be retained, a match of at least six nucleotides was required to both a V gene segment and a J gene segment. Rearrangements were classified as productive when the CDR3 lacked stop codons and remained in frame with V and J, and all other rearrangements were classified as non-productive. Following IMGT convention, CDR3 was defined as the stretch from the second conserved V-encoded cysteine to the conserved J-encoded phenylalanine. The earlier analysis of a few hundred of the donors excluded sequences that lacked an unambiguous match to a single V gene segment. An earlier analysis of approximately 590 of the donors called V segments functional above 56.7% productive rearrangements and segregating when the between-donor standard deviation exceeded 5%. A statistical classification framework was developed to diagnose cytomegalovirus status using the catalog of TCR beta chain sequences. In a later analysis, V and J genes were assigned by comparing TCR nucleotide sequences against IMGT/GENE-DB human TR gene sequences. The TCRdist pipeline was used in a later analysis to assign CDR3 sequences and most-parsimonious VDJ recombination scenarios. In a later analysis, each TCR beta chain was defined by its CDR3 amino acid sequence together with its V-gene family, and reads without a unique V-gene family were excluded. A later analysis removed several hundred highly shared, low-generation-probability nucleotide sequences to deal with suspected cross-contamination and a sequencing artifact. For each public chain, a later analysis derived a clonal expansion index from normalized ranks of inferred template counts within each repertoire. A later analysis computed generation probabilities with a VDJ recombination model fitted to out-of-frame rearrangements, and checked the results against IGoR. In a later analysis, TCR-TCR, TCR-HLA and TCR-CMV co-occurrence was scored with hypergeometric tests, and a repertoire-size bias correction was applied to TCR pairs. In a later analysis, false discovery rates were estimated by permuting HLA or CMV assignments 20 times. In a later analysis, co-occurring TCRs were grouped with DBSCAN, and TCRdist sequence similarity was added when clustering was performed within HLA-allele-positive subsets. Co-occurrence clustering excluded repertoires with fewer than 30,000 or more than 120,000 public chains, plus five with anomalous nucleotide sharing. Entries here come from immuneACCESS through TCRdb and include only in-frame sequences with V and J called. Some clones fail to appear in such tables; in the studies checked, an unresolved V gene covers under half of the shortfall, and the cause of the remainder is unknown. V and J calls and clone size are copied from that table; D and trimming were computed from the DNA. The sample table shows fewer than 200,000 clones, and roughly 71% are seen once. The top ten clones comprise around 3% of the sample.

Sequenced input: PBMCs. The V and J genes are TRBV7-9 and TRBJ1-1, with no confidently assigned D gene. The source is a woman between 50 and 59 years old in good health and CMV-seropositive. The CDR3 reads CASSLMRQNTEAFF. The bases are TGTGCCAGCAGCTTAATGAGACAGAACACTGAAGCTTTCTTT. Extended through the reference TRBV7-9 and TRBJ1-1 proteins, this CDR3 yields the full variable domain: DTGVSQNPRHKITKRGQNVTFRCDPISEHNRLYWYRQTLGQGPEFLTYFQNEAQLEKSRLLSDRFSAERPKGSFSTLEIQRTEQGDSAMYLCASSLMRQNTEAFFGQGTRLTVV.